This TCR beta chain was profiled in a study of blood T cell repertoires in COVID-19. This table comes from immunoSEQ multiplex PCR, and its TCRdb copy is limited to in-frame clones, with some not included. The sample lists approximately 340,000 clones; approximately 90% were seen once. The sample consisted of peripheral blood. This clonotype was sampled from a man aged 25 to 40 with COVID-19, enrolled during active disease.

This CDR3 is CATSDSGTGGQPQHF. The CDR3 nucleotides read TGTGCCACCAGTGATTCCGGGACAGGGGGGCAGCCCCAGCATTTT. The rearrangement joins TRBV24-1 to TRBJ1-5, with TRBD1 matching 11 bases. Germline CDR1 reads KGHDR; CDR2 reads SFDVKD. The CDR3 consists of 15 residues. The V segment lost 2 bases and the J segment 7 bases; nucleotides outside the gene matches: 3.